The clone carrying this T cell receptor beta chain was counted only a few times. The data were obtained in a study of T cells in Graves' hyperthyroidism and ophthalmopathy. RNA transcripts served as the template for amplifying TCR beta CDR3 regions. TCR CDR3 regions were first amplified by RT-PCR with HTBI primers. Each CDR3 protein is one row after TCRdb ran MiXCR on the multiplex PCR reads. This sample has around 690,000 distinct CDR3 sequences; roughly 17% occur once, and the top ten carry 15% to 18%. Newly diagnosed hyperthyroidism patients aged 18 to 65 years had disease lasting under 2 months. Patients were excluded for uncontrolled infection, other autoimmune disease, pregnancy or lactation. Based on clinical symptoms, serum thyroxine and TRAb, thyroid ultrasound and orbital computed tomography, diagnoses were reached. The CDR3 is made up of 15 amino acids. V lost 3 bases, J lost 6 bases, and 17 bases lay in between. CDR1 is MGHRA, CDR2 YSYEKL, per germline.

Source material: blood. The source is a man in his fifties with Graves' hyperthyroidism. V usage is TRBV4-1 and J usage is TRBJ1-2; D unresolved. The CDR3 region is CASSHVVQAFDGYTF. Here the CDR3 DNA reads TGCGCCAGCAGCCATGTCGTGCAGGCCTTTGATGGCTACACCTTC.